This note documents a single T cell receptor (beta chain) sequence. The antigen remains unidentified. These data are taken from a study of blood T cells in healthy people across ages. There were at least 6 micrograms of total RNA extracted from every sample. Points from the study as a whole: TCR beta diversity per million T cells fell roughly linearly with age. Compared with aged donors, long-lived donors showed fewer expanded clones, suggesting selection.

Next came a second PCR, run for roughly 7 to 12 cycles, which used a sample-barcoded 5' primer along with a J-beta primer mix. Sequencing of every sample gave 2.5 million or more CDR3-containing paired-end reads. Each CDR3 protein gets one entry after TCRdb re-called the 5' RACE reads with MiXCR. The sample yields fewer than 1 million distinct CDR3 sequences, about 42% seen once. The receptor's source is a man in his sixties in good health. The sample was blood.

The DNA of the CDR3 is TGCAGTGCTCCGAACAGGGGGCAGGGCTATGGCTACACCTTC. Translated: CSAPNRGQGYGYTF. V gene TRBV20-1 combines with J gene TRBJ1-2, with 9 bases that match TRBD1. CDR3 length: 14 residues. With V trimmed by 5 bases and J by 4 bases, 8 bases remained unmatched. In germline, CDR1 is DFQATT, CDR2 SNEGSKA (reference sequence).